This TCR beta chain came from a study of cytomegalovirus exposure and HLA in healthy donors. Primers: 60 Vbeta forward and 13 Jbeta reverse. Produced via immunoSEQ multiplex PCR; TCRdb's table is partial and in-frame only. The sample table includes 35,000 to 45,000 clones. About this clone itself: Antigen: not known.

Unmatched junction bases numbered 8, after V lost 1 base and J lost 0 bases. Germline V gene sequence: CDR1 MGHRA, CDR2 YSYEKL. The CDR3 has 18 residues. Study results and caveats: In an earlier analysis, in 620 or so donors, most V segments appeared productive either ~90% or ~30% of the time.

The TCR sequence derives from a man in his thirties or forties in good health and CMV-seronegative. This chain connects TRBV4-1 to TRBJ2-3; 9 positions match TRBD2. The sequenced material came from PBMCs. CDR3 nucleotides: TGCGCCAGCAGCCAAGCTTTCAGACTAGCGGCTAGCACAGATACGCAGTATTTT. Protein: CASSQAFRLAASTDTQYF.